The present entry profiles one TCR beta chain with its context. The V gene's germline CDR1 is LGHNT and CDR2 FRNRAP. The V segment lost 9 bases and the J segment 6 bases; nucleotides outside the gene matches: 8. The CDR3 is made up of 13 amino acids. The sample belongs to a study of cytomegalovirus exposure and HLA in healthy donors. Donors came from a validation cohort of some 110 subjects, distinct from the first 666-subject cohort. Only in-frame clones appear in the TCRdb table, and some are missing; sequencing was by immunoSEQ multiplex PCR. This sample has 100,000 to 120,000 clones, with 70% to 90% found just once.

The sequence derives from a young woman in good health and CMV-seropositive. This rearrangement joins TRBV12-5 to TRBJ2-3; TRBD2 matches at 8 bases. Sequenced: PBMCs. In nucleotides, the CDR3 is TGTGCTAGCCCGGGACTAGTTGATGATACGCAGTATTTT. It specifies CASPGLVDDTQYF.